What follows is one T cell receptor beta chain and its context. Its antigen is unidentified. Sequenced by immunoSEQ multiplex PCR; TCRdb stores in-frame clones only, minus some. The repertoire holds over 95,000 clones, with 55% to 80% as singletons. This specimen comes from a study of shared clonotypes between healthy human individuals. Study summary: Each donor's CD8 memory used one plate, CD8 naive two, each CD4 subset three.

This CDR3 is 15 amino acids long. Germline V gene sequence: CDR1 MGHRA, CDR2 YSYEKL. The ends lost 3 bases at V and 5 bases at J; junction bases unmatched: 8. Study-level findings and limits: Naive subsets tended to show greater estimated richness than memory subsets.

The sequenced sample consisted of memory CD8+ T cells sorted from blood. Described subset: CD45RO+ cells pooled with CCR7-negative TemRA cells. The clonotype comes from a woman aged 25 to 39 in good health. The V gene is TRBV4-1, the J gene TRBJ2-7; TRBD1 matches 9 bases. The CDR3 is CASSQLQGAFHEQYF. The CDR3 region has the DNA TGCGCCAGCAGCCAGCTACAGGGGGCTTTCCACGAGCAGTACTTC.